What follows is one T cell receptor beta chain and its context. The data were obtained in a study of shared clonotypes between healthy human individuals. Per the authors' pipeline: Filtering of immunoSEQ junctional sequences could not match full-length read filtering. The protocol was immunoSEQ multiplex PCR, while the TCRdb copy is restricted to in-frame clones and leaves out a portion. V and J calls plus clone size are reproduced from that table; the DNA served to infer D and trimming. The table has fewer than 600,000 clones, 60% to 80% seen once. Every contributor of samples was a Caucasian grown-up residing in Nashville, Tennessee. The TCR was taken from a middle-aged woman in good health. Some clones in this sample may be carry-over from other donors' samples. The sequenced sample consisted of PBMCs.

This CDR3 reads CASSSDTVGKAFF. CDR3 in DNA: TGTGCCAGCAGCTCGGACACGGTCGGAAAAGCTTTCTTT. The chain recombines TRBV11-3 with TRBJ1-1, with a possible D match to TRBD1 (5 bases). The germline gives CDR1 SGHNT, CDR2 YENEEA. The CDR3 covers 13 residues. V was shortened by 4 bases and J by 9 bases, with 15 bases between the two germline ends.